What follows is one TCR beta chain and its context. Germline-derived CDR1 and CDR2 are SQVTM and ANQGSEA. This CDR3 region has 14 residues. V was pared by 6 bases and J by 9 bases, with 23 bases between. Sequencing was performed with immunoSEQ multiplex PCR; in TCRdb, only in-frame clones are kept and a portion is missing. The table includes about 190,000 clones, 88% detected once. This sample was taken from a study of blood T cell repertoires in COVID-19. Sequencing used peripheral blood. This TCR was sampled from a human donor in a cohort sampled during active COVID-19. This chain joins TRBV29-1 and TRBJ2-5; weak D call: TRBD2 (5 bases). As DNA, the CDR3 is TGCAGCGTCGGCGATGTAGCCGGCGGGTTAGCCCAGTACTTC. Translating gives CSVGDVAGGLAQYF.